This is a list of T cell receptor beta chains from one sample in a study of T cells and copy number aberrations in small-cell lung cancer. The data were produced by immunoSEQ multiplex PCR, yet TCRdb's version contains in-frame clones alone and is incomplete. The sample contains 1,300 or so clones, roughly 80% of which appear only once. The sample taken for sequencing was tumor tissue. The receptors were sampled from a woman between 50 and 59 years old with small cell lung cancer. Both conserved end residues are part of each CDR3. Fields, in order: V gene, clone size, CDR3 protein. Rows give clone size only sometimes, using once, few, many, or a class for an expanded clone.

>TRBV23-1|.
CASSQSGGLDYEQYF
>TRBV30|.
CAWRGIAEQYF
>TRBV10-1|.
CASSDRGTSGAFDEQFF
>TRBV10-3|.
CAISDTLRDRDYEQYF
>TRBV5-1|.
CASSTGTEHGEQFF
>TRBV5-1|once
CASSGLAGNNEQFF
>TRBV5-1|.
CASSLGASGTDTQYF
>TRBV15|.
CATSSGRQGNEQYF
>TRBV15|.
CATSTIAGETQYF
>TRBV29-1|.
CSGTNTEAFF